The 25 T cell receptor beta chains given below trace back to one sample, sequenced in a study of beta chain features in type 1 diabetes. What these receptors recognize is not known. The investigators reverse transcribed all of the isolated RNA, so they sequenced expressed TCRB transcripts. Profiling relied on immunoSEQ multiplex PCR, and the TCRdb table lists in-frame clones only, not all of them. This sample has 500,000 to 850,000 clones, with over 12% found just once. Notes on the study in general: All four CD4+ subsets of Type 1 diabetes patients contained TCRB CDR3s that were moderately but significantly shorter.

Sequencing used naive CD4+ T cells from blood. The receptors shown here come from a man younger than 30 with type 1 diabetes.

This clone came up a few times. V is TRBV9 and J is TRBJ1-2; maybe TRBD1 (5 bases). V was pared by 0 bases and J by 4 bases, with 13 bases between. This CDR3 has 15 residues. Germline CDR1 reads SGDLS; CDR2 reads YYNGEE. CDR3 nucleotide sequence: TGTGCCAGCAGCGTAGCTGAGGGGCCGTTCTATGGCTACACCTTC. Translating it yields CASSVAEGPFYGYTF.

This clone was picked up a small number of times. The chain couples TRBV28 to TRBJ2-5, with D tentatively TRBD2 (6 bases). CDR1 MDHEN and CDR2 SYDVKM come from the germline V gene. Trimming took off 2 bases at V and 2 bases at J, with 18 bases between the two ends. CDR3 length: 17 amino acids. The CDR3 region has the DNA TGTGCCAGCAGTTTACTTCTGGGCAGCGGGCGTCAAGAGACCCAGTACTTC. This sequence encodes CASSLLLGSGRQETQYF.

This chain uses TRBV2 with TRBJ2-3, with a possible D match to TRBD1 (5 bases). Between the trimmed V and J ends, which lost 5 bases and 2 bases, there was a span of 14 bases. The CDR3 extends over 15 amino acids. Germline CDR1 is SNHLY and CDR2 is FYNNEI. For the CDR3, the DNA is TGTGCCAGCAGTTCCCAGGGTACTTTCACAGATACGCAGTATTTT. This gives the protein CASSSQGTFTDTQYF. Based on the CDR3 plus reference TRBV2 and TRBJ2-3, the full variable domain is EPEVTQTPSHQVTQMGQEVILRCVPISNHLYFYWYRQILGQKVEFLVSFYNNEISEKSEIFDDQFSVERPDGSNFTLKIRSTKLEDSAMYFCASSSQGTFTDTQYFGPGTRLTVL.

This clone was picked up a small number of times. The CDR3 loop reads CASSLSLLAGGHGTGELFF. CDR3 coding DNA: TGTGCCAGCAGCTTATCGCTTCTAGCGGGAGGGCATGGCACCGGGGAGCTGTTTTTT. V gene TRBV13 combines with J gene TRBJ2-2, with 12 nucleotides matching TRBD2. Germline trimming cut 2 bases from V and 4 bases from J; bases unmatched to any gene: 11. The CDR3 covers 19 residues. Germline CDR1 is PRHDT and CDR2 is FYEKMQ (reference sequence).

This clone was detected only a few times. CDR3 residues: CASSFTGDYNEQFF. The CDR3 DNA reads as TGTGCCAGCAGCTTTACAGGAGATTACAATGAGCAGTTCTTC. The chain uses TRBV7-2 and TRBJ2-1; tentatively, D is TRBD1 (5 bases). CDR1 is SGHTA and CDR2 is FQGNSA in the germline V gene. CDR3 length: 14 residues. Trimming stripped 3 bases from V and 4 bases from J, with 10 bases between.

The rearrangement links TRBV7-9 to TRBJ1-1, with 9 bases identical to TRBD1. Germline CDR1 and CDR2: SEHNR and FQNEAQ (reference sequence). J gave up 9 bases and V 4 bases, and 9 bases lay outside the gene matches. This CDR3 is built from 14 residues. CDR3 bases: TGTGCCAGCAGCTGGACAGGGGCTGGAACCAAAGCTTTCTTT. It encodes CASSWTGAGTKAFF.

This clone was counted only a few times. The chain joins TRBV7-2 to TRBJ1-3; 8 bases align to TRBD1. Germline loops: CDR1 SGHTA, CDR2 FQGNSA. Trimming removed 11 bases from V and 0 bases from J; junction bases left unmatched: 3. The CDR3 runs 13 residues. The CDR3 reads CAGTGFSGNTIYF. Here the CDR3 DNA reads TGTGCCGGGACAGGTTTCTCTGGAAACACCATATATTTT.

This clone was counted only a few times. The chain recombines TRBV4-3 with TRBJ2-1; D is perhaps TRBD2 (5 bases). The CDR3 spans 13 residues. The germline gives CDR1 LGHNA, CDR2 YSLEER. Trimming pared 5 bases from V and 5 bases from J, leaving 10 bases between. DNA of the CDR3: TGCGCCAGCAGCAAGGGAGTGAACAATGAGCAGTTCTTC. It codes for CASSKGVNNEQFF.

This chain connects TRBV7-2 to TRBJ2-1; weak D call: TRBD2 (7 bases). Trimming took off 3 bases at V and 9 bases at J, with 12 bases between the two ends. This CDR3 is built from 13 residues. The germline V gene encodes CDR1 SGHTA and CDR2 FQGNSA. CDR3 sequence (DNA): TGTGCCAGCAGCTTCGCGGGGGCCGCTGAGCAGTTCTTC. Translation gives CASSFAGAAEQFF.

This clone was detected a few times. The chain uses TRBV7-2 and TRBJ2-5; no definite D call. V lost 6 bases and J 0 bases, leaving 11 bases between the germline ends. CDR1 is SGHTA, CDR2 FQGNSA, per germline. CDR3 size: 14 residues. This CDR3 is CASRPDLYQETQYF. DNA of the CDR3: TGTGCCAGCAGACCGGACCTTTACCAAGAGACCCAGTACTTC.

This clone was seen a handful of times. The V and J genes are TRBV5-6 and TRBJ2-6, with 9 positions matching TRBD2. Germline lookup yields CDR1 SGHDT and CDR2 YYEEEE. The V and J ends lost 1 base and 4 bases, in that order; junction bases with no gene match: 9. The CDR3 length is 18 residues. CDR3 region: CASSLLTAGGPGANVLTF. CDR3 sequence (DNA): TGTGCCAGCAGCTTGCTAACGGCGGGAGGGCCAGGGGCCAACGTCCTGACTTTC.

The chain couples TRBV28 to TRBJ2-7; 7 bases are a match to TRBD1. V dropped 6 bases and J dropped 4; count of bases not matched to a gene: 12. The V gene's germline CDR1 is MDHEN and CDR2 SYDVKM. The CDR3 consists of 15 residues. The CDR3 DNA sequence: TGTGCCAGCAGCCAAACCCGGACAGGTGGATACGAGCAGTACTTC. This translates into CASSQTRTGGYEQYF.

This clone was observed a handful of times. The chain employs TRBV14 and TRBJ2-2; the D gene is possibly TRBD2 (6 bases). Germline assignment: CDR1 SGHDN and CDR2 FVKESK. Deletions cut 4 bases from V and 3 bases from J, with 15 bases between. The CDR3 extends over 16 amino acids. CDR3 in amino acids: CASSRRGGTYTGELFF. The CDR3 nucleotides are TGTGCCAGCAGCCGTCGTGGGGGGACCTACACCGGGGAGCTGTTTTTT.

This clone was seen a few times. The DNA for the CDR3 is TGTGCCAGCAGCCAGGGACTTTTGGGGGCCAACGTCCTGACTTTC. It is translated as CASSQGLLGANVLTF. This chain joins TRBV4-2 and TRBJ2-6, with D tentatively TRBD2 (6 bases). This CDR3 comprises 15 residues. Germline V gene lookup returns CDR1 LGHNA and CDR2 YNFKEQ. V was trimmed by 3 bases and J by 4 bases, leaving 10 bases between them.

This clone was detected a few times. V is TRBV5-1 and J is TRBJ1-6; D ambiguous. The CDR3 extends over 12 amino acids. Looked up from germline, CDR1 is SGHRS and CDR2 is YFSETQ. V was cut by 4 bases and J by 9 bases, with 8 bases left in between. For the CDR3, the DNA is TGCGCCAGCAGCGGTTCAGGTTCACCCCTCCACTTT. Translation gives CASSGSGSPLHF. Complete variable domain (other parts from reference TRBV5-1 and TRBJ1-6): KAGVTQTPRYLIKTRGQQVTLSCSPISGHRSVSWYQQTPGQGLQFLFEYFSETQRNKGNFPGRFSGRQFSNSRSEMNVSTLELGDSALYLCASSGSGSPLHFGNGTRLTVT.

This clone has a handful of counts. This chain links TRBV7-2 with TRBJ1-5; D is undetermined. Germline V CDR1 and CDR2: SGHTA, FQGNSA. Deletions cut 2 bases from V and 6 bases from J, with 5 bases between. The CDR3 has 12 amino acids. The chain's CDR3 is CASSLWSQPQHF. CDR3 nucleotide sequence: TGTGCCAGCAGCTTATGGAGTCAGCCCCAGCATTTT. Supplemented by reference TRBV7-2 and TRBJ1-5, the full variable domain reads GAGVSQSPSNKVTEKGKDVELRCDPISGHTALYWYRQSLGQGLEFLIYFQGNSAPDKSGLPSDRFSAERTGGSVSTLTIQRTQQEDSAVYLCASSLWSQPQHFGDGTRLSIL.

This clone showed up just once. The DNA for the CDR3 is TGTGCCAGCACCCCTACAGGGGGTACCTACGAGCAGTACTTC. Residues: CASTPTGGTYEQYF. The V and J genes are TRBV28 and TRBJ2-7; 8 nucleotides agree with TRBD1. Germline V gene data show CDR1 as MDHEN and CDR2 as SYDVKM. The CDR3 loop spans 14 amino acids. The trim removed 7 bases at V and 2 bases at J, leaving 7 bases unmatched.

The chain combines TRBV5-6 with TRBJ2-3; D gene uncertain. This CDR3 spans 13 amino acids. V shed 1 base and J shed 5 bases, with 8 bases lying between them. In germline, CDR1 is SGHDT, CDR2 YYEEEE. Here the CDR3 DNA reads TGTGCCAGCAGCTTGACGGCCGGAGATACGCAGTATTTT. Its translation: CASSLTAGDTQYF.

This chain joins TRBV6-5 and TRBJ2-5; D assignment may be TRBD1 or TRBD2 (5 bases each). The V gene lost 2 bases and the J gene lost 5 bases, with 12 bases spanning the gap. Germline V CDR1 and CDR2: MNHEY, SVGAGI. There are 14 residues in the CDR3. The CDR3 loop reads CASSYGTVLETQYF. The CDR3 region has the DNA TGTGCCAGCAGTTACGGGACGGTCCTTGAGACCCAGTACTTC.

This clone has only a few counts. The chain links TRBV5-1 to TRBJ2-7, with 7 bases fitting TRBD1. Trimming cost V 1 base and J 6 bases; bases outside gene matches: 7. Germline V gene lookup returns CDR1 SGHRS and CDR2 YFSETQ. This CDR3 region has 14 residues. CDR3 protein: CASSLRTGLGEQYF. CDR3 DNA sequence: TGCGCCAGCAGCTTGAGGACAGGACTGGGCGAGCAGTACTTC. The full variable domain, in which reference TRBV5-1 and TRBJ2-7 provide the parts outside the CDR3, is KAGVTQTPRYLIKTRGQQVTLSCSPISGHRSVSWYQQTPGQGLQFLFEYFSETQRNKGNFPGRFSGRQFSNSRSEMNVSTLELGDSALYLCASSLRTGLGEQYFGPGTRLTVT.

The chain employs TRBV27 and TRBJ2-7; 12 bases fit TRBD1. The trim removed 6 bases at V and 4 bases at J, leaving 10 bases unmatched. This CDR3 is built from 16 residues. The germline CDR1 and CDR2 sequences are MNHEY and SMNVEV (reference sequence). This CDR3 is CASRRLPGQGAYEQYF. Written as DNA, the CDR3 is TGTGCCAGCAGACGATTGCCGGGACAGGGGGCTTACGAGCAGTACTTC.

A few counts support this clone. The genes are TRBV7-2 and TRBJ2-1; 9 bases are a match to TRBD2. The ends lost 7 bases at V and 1 base at J; junction bases unmatched: 8. There are 16 residues in the CDR3. Germline assignment: CDR1 SGHTA and CDR2 FQGNSA. In nucleotides, the CDR3 is TGTGCCAGCACCCGTAGACTAGCGGAGTCCTACAATGAGCAGTTCTTC. Protein product: CASTRRLAESYNEQFF.

V and J are TRBV30 and TRBJ1-2; unclear D gene. The V and J ends lost 0 bases and 4 bases respectively, with 12 bases between them. The CDR3 runs to 14 residues. Germline V gives CDR1 GTSNPN, CDR2 SVGIG (reference sequence). Written as DNA, the CDR3 is TGTGCCTGGAGTGTACAGAACCTAGGCTATGGCTACACCTTC. It yields the protein CAWSVQNLGYGYTF. The full variable domain, its missing parts supplied by reference TRBV30 and TRBJ1-2, is SQTIHQWPATLVQPVGSPLSLECTVEGTSNPNLYWYRQAAGRGLQLLFYSVGIGQISSEVPQNLSASRPQDRQFILSSKKLLLSDSGFYLCAWSVQNLGYGYTFGSGTRLTVV.

This clone was detected a few times. J is TRBJ1-5 and V is TRBV5-1; 8 bases agree with TRBD1. CDR3 length: 17 residues. Unmatched junction bases numbered 15, after V lost 4 bases and J lost 6 bases. CDR1 and CDR2 from the germline V gene are SGHRS and YFSETQ. The CDR3 is CASSRNPGQGGAQPQHF. In DNA, the CDR3 is TGCGCCAGCAGCCGGAACCCCGGACAGGGAGGAGCTCAGCCCCAGCATTTT.

This clone was counted only a few times. At the DNA level, this CDR3 is encoded by other sequences in the same sample as well. This chain connects TRBV5-4 to TRBJ2-1; TRBD2 matches at 7 bases. The germline V gene has CDR1 SGHNT and CDR2 YYREEE (reference sequence). Trimming took 1 base from V and 0 from J; bases not matched to a gene: 1. This CDR3 is built from 15 residues. CDR3 coding DNA: TGTGCCAGCAGCTTGCGGACTAGCTCCTACAATGAGCAGTTCTTC. Encoded protein: CASSLRTSSYNEQFF.